Each of the 10 T cell receptor beta chains below was sequenced from the same sample in a study of blood T cell repertoires in COVID-19. Only in-frame clones appear in the TCRdb table, and some are missing; sequencing was by immunoSEQ multiplex PCR. The table includes some 210,000 clones, approximately 90% detected once. Sequenced material: peripheral blood. These receptor sequences come from a man aged 55 to 70 with COVID-19, enrolled during active disease.

The chain links TRBV5-1 to TRBJ1-1; a possible D gene is TRBD1 (5 bases). The CDR3 runs to 15 residues. Germline V lookup: CDR1 SGHRS, CDR2 YFSETQ. Trimming took off 0 bases at V and 1 base at J, with 10 bases between the two ends. As DNA, the CDR3 is TGCGCCAGCAGCTTGGCCTGGGGCCGGAACACTGAAGCTTTCTTT. Encoded protein: CASSLAWGRNTEAFF.

This chain uses TRBV19 with TRBJ1-1; 9 bases match TRBD1. The CDR3 covers 17 residues. The trim removed 5 bases at V and 4 bases at J, leaving 14 bases unmatched. Germline loops: CDR1 LNHDA, CDR2 SQIVND (reference sequence). In DNA form, the CDR3 reads TGTGCCAGTAGTTTCATCTTGGGACAGGGTCGAGGCACTGAAGCTTTCTTT. The encoded protein is CASSFILGQGRGTEAFF.

This chain joins TRBV7-2 and TRBJ2-7; D gene unclear. This CDR3 spans 11 amino acids. V lost 5 bases and J 6 bases, leaving 8 bases between the germline ends. CDR1 is SGHTA and CDR2 is FQGNSA in the germline V gene. Here the CDR3 DNA reads TGTGCCAGCAGCCTGTTCGGCGAGCAGTACTTC. This gives the protein CASSLFGEQYF.

The gene calls are TRBV7-9 and TRBJ1-2; 8 bases agree with TRBD1. V lost 3 bases to trimming and J lost 4 bases; unmatched junction nucleotides: 16. The CDR3 is 18 amino acids. Germline V gene lookup returns CDR1 SEHNR and CDR2 FQNEAQ (reference sequence). CDR3 residues: CASSFVPRTGSALYGYTF. The CDR3 region has the DNA TGTGCCAGCAGCTTCGTTCCCCGGACAGGGAGTGCCCTCTATGGCTACACCTTC.

For the CDR3, the DNA is TGTGCCAGCCTACTCAGACAGGGGGCAGCAGATACGCAGTATTTT. Amino acids: CASLLRQGAADTQYF. The chain joins TRBV19 to TRBJ2-3; TRBD1 matches 10 bases. V shed 9 bases and J 4 bases; nucleotides not matched to a gene: 10. Germline CDR1 is LNHDA and CDR2 is SQIVND (reference sequence). This CDR3 contains 15 residues.

The chain recombines TRBV28 with TRBJ1-1, with 8 bases fitting TRBD1. Germline V CDR1 and CDR2: MDHEN, SYDVKM. This CDR3 comprises 15 residues. The J segment lost 1 base and the V segment lost 6 bases, leaving 7 bases of the junction unmatched. CDR3 amino acids: CASSPQGAANTEAFF. DNA for the CDR3: TGTGCCAGCAGCCCTCAGGGGGCGGCGAACACTGAAGCTTTCTTT.

V and J are TRBV10-1 and TRBJ1-4; a weak D match, TRBD1 (5 bases). The CDR3 contains 21 residues. Trimming pared 5 bases from V and 0 bases from J, leaving 28 bases between. Germline CDR1 reads WNHNN; CDR2 reads SYGVQD (reference sequence). CDR3: CASSPMGGEGTSDATNEKLFF. The DNA for the CDR3 is TGCGCCAGCAGTCCGATGGGGGGGGAAGGAACTTCGGATGCAACTAATGAAAAACTGTTTTTT.

The CDR3 region is CASSSTGTGMNQPQHF. In nucleotides, the CDR3 is TGTGCCAGCAGCTCTACCGGGACAGGGATGAATCAGCCCCAGCATTTT. This sequence joins TRBV5-5 and TRBJ1-5; 9 nucleotides align to TRBD1. V shed 3 bases and J 4 bases; nucleotides not matched to a gene: 8. The CDR3 length is 16 residues. Germline CDR1 SGHKS, CDR2 YYEKEE (reference sequence).

This clone was seen once. The rearrangement links TRBV4-2 to TRBJ2-3; 12 bases map to TRBD2. Germline CDR1 and CDR2: LGHNA and YNFKEQ. CDR3 size: 17 residues. After removal of 0 bases from V and 4 bases from J, the junction contained 5 bases not matched to a gene. CDR3 residues: CASSQDGASGGADTQYF. CDR3 nucleotides: TGTGCCAGCAGCCAAGATGGGGCTAGCGGGGGGGCAGATACGCAGTATTTT.

This clone is a singleton in its sample. The V gene is TRBV2, the J gene TRBJ1-2; 7 bases match TRBD1. V shed 10 bases, J shed 3 bases, and the junction held 5 bases outside the gene matches. The V gene's germline CDR1 is SNHLY and CDR2 FYNNEI. The CDR3 totals 12 residues. The CDR3 region has the DNA TGTGCCATCACAGGGGTCGACTATGGCTACACCTTC. This gives the protein CAITGVDYGYTF.